The clone carrying this T cell receptor beta chain occurred once. This sample was taken from a study of blood T cell repertoires in COVID-19. Study summary: COVID-19 samples from acute and convalescent phases originated in the United States, Italy and Spain. PBMCs, B-cell-depleted T cells, or T cells provided the cDNA or gDNA that made up the material.

Per the original methods: Using reference gene primer amplification, nucleated cell counts were estimated. Using immunoSEQ multiplex PCR, the repertoire was profiled, and TCRdb retains in-frame clones only, with some absent. Clone size and the V and J calls come from that table; the DNA yielded D and trimming. The sample records over 110,000 clones, 80% to 90% being singletons. CDR1 and CDR2 from the germline V gene are KGHDR and SFDVKD. With 7 bases removed from V and 6 bases from J, the gap between germline ends came to 8 bases. The CDR3 contains 12 residues. The sequence was collected from a man aged 55 to 69 with active or convalescent COVID-19. This chain connects TRBV24-1 to TRBJ2-2; D not resolved. Sequences were obtained from peripheral blood. CDR3 residues: CATSFSAGELFF. The CDR3 coding sequence is TGTGCCACCAGCTTCTCCGCCGGGGAGCTGTTTTTT.